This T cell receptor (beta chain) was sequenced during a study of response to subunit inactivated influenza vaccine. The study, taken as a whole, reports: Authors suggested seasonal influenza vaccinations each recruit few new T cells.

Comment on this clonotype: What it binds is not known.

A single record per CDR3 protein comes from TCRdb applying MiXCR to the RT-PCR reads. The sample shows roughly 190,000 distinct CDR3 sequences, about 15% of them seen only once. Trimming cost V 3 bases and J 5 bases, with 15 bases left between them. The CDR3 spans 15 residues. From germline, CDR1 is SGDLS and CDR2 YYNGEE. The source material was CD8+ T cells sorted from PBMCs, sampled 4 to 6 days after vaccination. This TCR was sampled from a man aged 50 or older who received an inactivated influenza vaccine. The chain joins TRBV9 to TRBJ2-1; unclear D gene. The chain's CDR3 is CASSGRFRSHNEQFF. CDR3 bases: TGTGCCAGCAGCGGCCGTTTTAGAAGCCACAATGAGCAGTTCTTC.